The rows below give T cell receptor beta chains drawn from one sample of a study of cytomegalovirus exposure and HLA in healthy donors. Measured with immunoSEQ multiplex PCR; TCRdb has only the in-frame clones, and not every one. There are about 190,000 clones in the sample; under 80% occur only once, and over 4% lies in the top ten. Sequenced material: PBMCs. The receptors were gathered from a man aged 25-45 years in good health and CMV-seropositive. Each CDR3 is given with its conserved first and last residue. A D gene is named only where the DNA matches it firmly. Expanded clones get a size class; other rows say once, few or many, or leave the size out.

J	V	size	D	CDR3	DNA
TRBJ2-4	TRBV9	.	TRBD2	CASSVGGEGNIQYF	TGTGCCAGCAGCGTAGGAGGGGAGGGGAACATTCAGTACTTC
TRBJ2-1	TRBV27	.	.	CASSFSVPYNEQFF	TGTGCCAGCAGTTTCTCAGTACCCTACAATGAGCAGTTCTTC
TRBJ1-5	TRBV2	.	.	CASKGEGGNQPQHF	TGTGCCAGTAAGGGGGAAGGGGGCAATCAGCCCCAGCATTTT
TRBJ2-7	TRBV7-9	.	TRBD2	CASSLALVGRGEQYF	TGTGCCAGCAGCTTAGCGCTTGTTGGGAGGGGCGAGCAGTACTTC
TRBJ2-3	TRBV9	few	TRBD2	CASSVGDTIAGPDTQYF	TGTGCCAGCAGCGTAGGGGATACAATAGCGGGGCCAGATACGCAGTATTTT
TRBJ2-7	TRBV6-5	.	TRBD2	CASSYKAGGGEQYF	TGTGCCAGCAGTTACAAAGCGGGAGGGGGCGAGCAGTACTTC
TRBJ2-2	TRBV2	.	.	CASSWDTNTGELFF	TGTGCCAGCAGCTGGGACACGAACACCGGGGAGCTGTTTTTT
TRBJ1-5	TRBV2	.	.	CASRAILSGNQPQHF	TGTGCCAGCAGGGCCATATTATCCGGCAATCAGCCCCAGCATTTT
TRBJ1-5	TRBV28	.	TRBD1	CASSFASGGDQPQHF	TGTGCCAGCAGTTTCGCCTCAGGGGGAGATCAGCCCCAGCATTTT
TRBJ2-1	TRBV9	few	TRBD2	CASSVIAGPSEQFF	TGTGCCAGCAGCGTCATAGCGGGACCAAGTGAGCAGTTCTTC
TRBJ2-2	TRBV10-1	.	TRBD1	CARDAQGAPLGTGELFF	TGCGCCAGAGACGCTCAGGGGGCCCCCTTGGGGACCGGGGAGCTGTTTTTT
TRBJ1-1	TRBV7-9	.	TRBD1	CASRLTDRGLRDTEAFF	TGTGCCAGCAGGTTGACCGACAGGGGCCTTAGGGACACTGAAGCTTTCTTT
TRBJ2-7	TRBV4-2	.	.	CASSSRHEQYF	TGTGCCAGCAGCTCGAGGCACGAGCAGTACTTC
TRBJ2-3	TRBV19	few	TRBD2	CASSIGLAGTDTQYF	TGTGCCAGTAGTATCGGACTAGCGGGAACAGATACGCAGTATTTT